This note documents a single TCR beta chain sequence. The antigen this receptor binds is unknown. Base-call qualities are not available, and no considerably larger clone is one nucleotide away. TCR CDR3 regions were amplified from genomic DNA by multiplex PCR using the deep immunoSEQ assay. Extracted genomic DNA from each cell subset was distributed evenly across all wells of several immunoSEQ 96-well plates, and each plate was treated as a replicate. For sorted subsets, about 220 ng of genomic DNA, equivalent to 25,000 to 35,000 T cell genomes, went into each replicate PCR. The purified libraries were quantified using a Qubit 3.0 fluorometer, sized with a Bioanalyzer 2100, and then quantified again using the KAPA Library Quantification kit. A separate single-read 150-cycle Illumina NextSeq 550 flow cell was used to sequence each immunoSEQ 96-well plate. The authors processed their data as follows. Because the immunoSEQ output included only junctional sequences and no quality scores, the filtering could not be the same as the filtering used for full-length reads. Sequences were annotated with PyIR, a Python wrapper for IgBLAST v1.9, using IMGT germline references to assign V/J genes and CDR3. Reads were filtered out if the reads had weak V/J assignments (E-value above 1e-6), no CDR3, stop codons, out-of-frame junctions, or ambiguous translated residues. V3J clonotypes were defined as sequences sharing the same inferred V gene, J gene, and CDR3 amino acid sequence. The percentage overlap between two repertoires was calculated by dividing the number of shared unique clonotypes by the size of the smaller repertoire. Repertoire richness was assessed with RTK rarefaction, the Chao1 estimator, and Recon v2.1 estimates of unobserved clonotypes. Generation probabilities for all TCRbeta clonotypes obtained by the gDNA method from several donors were computed using OLGA. The source is immuneACCESS, and TCRdb retained only in-frame sequences with V and J called. Part of the clones is not carried over; for the studies checked, unresolved V genes explain less than half of this, and the remainder is unexplained. The D gene and trimming were derived from the DNA, and the V and J assignments and clone size from that table. Within this sample are roughly 660,000 clones, with roughly 87% of them counted one time only. Roughly 36% of the sample belongs to the ten largest clones.

The junction shows trimming of 4 bases on V and 11 bases on J, plus 12 bases between the germline ends. The CDR3 runs 12 residues from the cysteine to the phenylalanine. Kept here is only the CDR3 DNA, which spans 36 bases and is read in frame from base 1. Per the germline V gene, SGDLS is the CDR1 and YYNGEE is the CDR2. This entry belongs to a study of shared clonotypes between healthy human individuals (dated by TCRdb to 2019 to 2021). For context, the study as a whole: The cohort comprised a couple of women and a few men aged 18 to 49 years. For each donor, CD4 naive and CD4 memory were each run on three plates, CD8 naive on two plates, and CD8 memory on one plate. To estimate repertoire size and how much clonotypes are shared between individuals, the study performed deep sequencing of blood TCR repertoires from a few healthy adults. Libraries were prepared and TCR repertoires were sequenced by different laboratories using diverse techniques, in order to increase sequencing depth and limit assay-specific biases. Each donor's leukapheresis produced roughly between about 0.8 and 8.9 billion PBMCs. Broader findings and caveats from the paper: Compared with non-shared clonotypes, the clonotypes found in all four sorted-subset donors had higher generation probabilities. Pairwise subsampling led to the expectation that sequencing depth would affect the degree of clonotype sharing among donors. About 5% of naive CD4, 3% to 3.5% of naive CD8, around 2.3% of memory CD4, and more than 0.35% of memory CD8 clonotypes were shared across a few donors. Larger estimated clonotype richness was generally found for naive subsets than for memory subsets. The small number of donors limited the genetic and exposure-history diversity represented. Incomplete sequencing was indicated by rarefaction of sorted-subset datasets, despite the large sequencing depth. Sampling was restricted to blood, and TCR repertoires in tissue are likely to differ from TCR repertoires in blood.

Donors were healthy HIV-negative adults with no recently reported acute infections or vaccinations. Every donor was a Caucasian adult residing in Nashville, Tennessee, USA. The CD8 memory samples were a combination of magnetically selected CD45RO+ cells and CCR7-negative CD45RA+ effector memory (TemRA) cells. Blood was obtained by leukapheresis, after which PBMCs were separated by Ficoll-Histopaque density gradient centrifugation and cryopreserved in liquid nitrogen vapor phase. Analytical flow cytometry was used to check the purity and quantity of each magnetically sorted T cell population. From each sorted fraction, genomic DNA was isolated and quantified by UV absorbance on a Nanodrop 2000c.

This TCR was sampled from a man younger than 30 in good health. Some clones in this sample may be carry-over from other donors' samples. The rearranged segments are TRBV9 and TRBJ2-2; no D gene is confidently identified. Material for sequencing was memory CD8+ T cells from PBMCs. The sample's cell subset or site label, decoded: CD45RO+ cells pooled with CCR7-negative TemRA cells. The CDR3 reads as follows: CASSTGGPELFF. The DNA sequence is given as TGTGCCAGCAGCACGGGCGGCCCCGAGCTGTTTTTT.